This T cell receptor beta chain was observed in a study of naive and memory T cell subsets. Study results and caveats: In CD4 and CD8 cells, diversity dropped from naive through EMRA.

Two oligonucleotides, mixed equimolar, formed the beta constant-region primer covering TRBC1 and TRBC2. Four rounds of PCR amplified the ligated cDNA using nested alpha and beta constant-region primers plus SP2. Using its own MiXCR run on the UMI-ligation and nested PCR reads, TCRdb lists one record per CDR3 protein. The sample has 95,000 to 150,000 distinct CDR3 sequences; 36% are singletons. CD8 T cells were positively selected from what remained after CD4 positive selection. This CDR3 is built from 12 residues. The V and J ends lost 7 bases and 0 bases respectively, with 6 bases between them. Germline V gene data show CDR1 as MNHNS and CDR2 as SASEGT. Concerning this clonotype: Its antigen is currently unknown.

Material for sequencing was central memory CD4+ T cells from blood. The gene calls are TRBV6-1 and TRBJ1-1; D unresolved. This receptor was identified in a human donor in good health. The CDR3 is CASIQLNTEAFF. DNA for the CDR3: TGTGCCAGCATACAGTTGAACACTGAAGCTTTCTTT.